The next 11 T cell receptor beta chains were all read from a single sample in a study of blood T cell repertoires in COVID-19 (TCRdb year 2020). Library method: the immunoSEQ multiplex PCR assay. The immuneACCESS repertoire file appears here via TCRdb, limited to in-frame rearrangements. These files lack a portion of the clones; in checked studies, under half of the deficit traces to unresolved V genes, and the cause of the others is not known. The sample records fewer than 350,000 clones, approximately 86% of which are singletons. Clones ranked in the top ten supply around 13% of the sample. Sequenced material: peripheral blood. The receptors here all came from a woman in her seventies with COVID-19, enrolled during active disease.

About this clone itself: A much larger clone differs by one base, so this may be a read error. The same CDR3 can be traced to other DNA sequences in this sample. This chain joins TRBV24-1 and TRBJ2-7; 7 bases line up with TRBD1. The V gene's germline CDR1 is KGHDR and CDR2 SFDVKD. The CDR3 runs to 15 residues. The CDR3: CATSDPRTGLYEQYF. The CDR3 DNA is TGCGCCACCAGTGATCCCAGGACAGGACTCTACGAGCAGTACTTC.

This clone was seen a handful of times. This chain joins TRBV29-1 and TRBJ2-5; D not resolved. The CDR3 runs 10 residues. Trimming took off 6 bases at V and 2 bases at J, with 4 bases between the two ends. The germline gives CDR1 SQVTM, CDR2 ANQGSEA. The CDR3 reads CSVNQETQYF. The CDR3 DNA follows: TGCAGCGTCAATCAAGAGACCCAGTACTTC.

The rearrangement joins TRBV18 to TRBJ2-3; 8 positions match TRBD1. V was pared by 1 base and J by 1 base, with 13 bases of the junction left unmatched. The CDR3 runs to 19 residues. Germline CDR1 reads KGHSH; CDR2 reads LQKENI. CDR3 DNA: TGTGCCAGCTCACCACGGGGGCAGGGGGCATCCCTCGGCACAGATACGCAGTATTTT. Translated, it gives CASSPRGQGASLGTDTQYF.

The V and J genes are TRBV28 and TRBJ1-2; no firm D call. The germline gives CDR1 MDHEN, CDR2 SYDVKM. The V end was cut by 3 bases, the J end by 8 bases, with 10 bases between. This CDR3 region has 12 residues. The DNA for the CDR3 is TGTGCCAGCAGTTTTCTAGACGCAGGCTACACCTTC. This sequence encodes CASSFLDAGYTF.

The V and J genes are TRBV6-1 and TRBJ2-3, with 7 bases matching TRBD1. The CDR3 spans 15 residues. Germline V gene lookup returns CDR1 MNHNS and CDR2 SASEGT. The ends lost 1 base at V and 6 bases at J; junction bases unmatched: 7. In DNA, the CDR3 is TGTGCCAGCAGTGAAGGACAGGGAGTTCCGGATACGCAGTATTTT. The encoded protein is CASSEGQGVPDTQYF.

The genes are TRBV27 and TRBJ2-7, with 11 positions matching TRBD1. From germline, CDR1 is MNHEY and CDR2 SMNVEV (reference sequence). The CDR3 runs to 15 residues. Trimming took 10 bases from V and 0 from J; bases not matched to a gene: 8. In DNA form, the CDR3 reads TGTGCCACCACCACCGGGACAGGGGGCTCCTACGAGCAGTACTTC. This gives the protein CATTTGTGGSYEQYF.

The rearrangement uses TRBV9 and TRBJ1-1; D not resolved. Deletions cut 4 bases from V and 1 base from J, with 11 bases between. The CDR3 covers 14 residues. Germline V lookup: CDR1 SGDLS, CDR2 YYNGEE. The DNA of the CDR3 is TGTGCCAGCAGCCCCAACCGACAGAACACTGAAGCTTTCTTT. This translates into CASSPNRQNTEAFF. Complete variable domain (other parts from reference TRBV9 and TRBJ1-1): DSGVTQTPKHLITATGQRVTLRCSPRSGDLSVYWYQQSLDQGLQFLIQYYNGEERAKGNILERFSAQQFPDLHSELNLSSLELGDSALYFCASSPNRQNTEAFFGQGTRLTVV.

This clone was observed a handful of times. V usage is TRBV5-1 and J usage is TRBJ2-7, with D possibly TRBD1 on 5 matching bases. The CDR3 runs 16 residues. Between the trimmed V and J ends, which lost 3 bases and 4 bases, there was a span of 20 bases. The germline gives CDR1 SGHRS, CDR2 YFSETQ. The CDR3 coding sequence is TGCGCCAGCAGCTGGGCAGGGTCAGTTAATCGGTACGAGCAGTACTTC. This encodes CASSWAGSVNRYEQYF.

The chain uses TRBV18 and TRBJ1-2, with a weak D call TRBD1 (6 bases). V shed 8 bases and J shed 5 bases, with 15 bases lying between them. The CDR3 consists of 13 residues. Per germline, CDR1 KGHSH and CDR2 LQKENI. The CDR3 DNA sequence: TGTGCCAGCCCACGGCCAGGGGTATATGGCTACACCTTC. Translating it yields CASPRPGVYGYTF.

The chain uses TRBV3-1 (or the pseudogene TRBV3-2) and TRBJ1-6, with a possible D match to TRBD1 (5 bases). The ends were cut back, 2 bases at V and 7 bases at J, with 9 bases in the middle. Germline V gene lookup returns CDR1 LGHDT and CDR2 YNNKEL (reference sequence). The CDR3 is made up of 14 amino acids. The CDR3 loop reads CASSQQGTNSPLHF. The CDR3 coding sequence is TGTGCCAGCAGCCAACAGGGTACGAATTCACCCCTCCACTTT.

The CDR3 nucleotides read TGCAGCGTGGGGGCGAAGAAAGATACGCAGTATTTT. As protein: CSVGAKKDTQYF. J is TRBJ2-3 and V is TRBV29-1, with a tentative D call TRBD1 (6 bases). Germline V lookup: CDR1 SQVTM, CDR2 ANQGSEA. The CDR3 length is 12 residues. Trimming cost V 6 bases and J 5 bases, with 12 bases left between them.